A single sample is the source of the 29 T cell receptor beta chains below, sequenced in a study of T-cell reconstitution after alpha-beta-depleted transplantation in children. Unique molecular identifiers were used to barcode this TCRbeta library. TCRdb reanalysed the PCR reads using MiXCR and keeps one entry per CDR3 protein. Among about 460,000 distinct CDR3 sequences listed, over 9.5% were seen once. Sequencing used PBMCs, obtained before TCRalphabeta/CD19-depleted stem cell transplant. All receptors derive from a child aged 2 to 10 with inherited bone marrow failure, due to receive a stem cell transplant.

Comment on this clonotype: A much larger clone differs by one base, so this may be a read error. The chain couples TRBV4-3 to TRBJ2-7; D gene ambiguous. This CDR3 spans 14 amino acids. Germline loops: CDR1 LGHNA, CDR2 YSLEER. V lost 4 bases and J 5 bases, leaving 15 bases between the germline ends. DNA for the CDR3: TGCGCCAGCAGCCCTATAATCGGCCCCGACGAGCAGTACTTC. Residues: CASSPIIGPDEQYF.

There are many counts of this clonotype. The J gene is TRBJ2-7, the V gene TRBV29-1, with 7 bases that match TRBD1. The J segment lost 0 bases and the V segment lost 4 bases, leaving 3 bases of the junction unmatched. The CDR3 contains 13 residues. Germline V gives CDR1 SQVTM, CDR2 ANQGSEA. CDR3 in DNA: TGCAGCGTTGGACAGGGTCTCTCCTACGAGCAGTACTTC. Translating gives CSVGQGLSYEQYF.

The table lists this clonotype with many counts. The chain carries TRBV7-2 and TRBJ2-3, with 14 bases identical to TRBD2. The length of the CDR3 is 15 residues. Germline CDR1 reads SGHTA; CDR2 reads FQGNSA. V was clipped by 5 bases and J by 5 bases; unmatched bases: 3. The CDR3 region has the DNA TGTGCCAGCAGCCATGGGACTAGCGGGGGAGATACGCAGTATTTT. This gives the protein CASSHGTSGGDTQYF.

This clonotype was counted ten times or more. The gene calls are TRBV3-1 and TRBJ1-1; 9 bases are shared with TRBD1. This CDR3 has 16 residues. V was pared by 6 bases and J by 2 bases, with 10 bases of the junction left unmatched. Germline lookup yields CDR1 LGHDT and CDR2 YNNKEL (reference sequence). The CDR3 DNA is TGTGCCAGCAGTCAGGGACAGGGAACTAAAAACACTGAAGCTTTCTTT. It is translated as CASSQGQGTKNTEAFF.

There are a few counts of this clonotype. The rearrangement links TRBV11-2 to TRBJ1-1, with 7 positions matching TRBD1. The CDR3 loop spans 16 amino acids. The trim removed 3 bases at V and 2 bases at J, leaving 9 bases unmatched. CDR1 and CDR2 from the germline V gene are SGHAT and FQNNGV. CDR3 coding DNA: TGTGCCAGCAGCTTCGCTCTGGACAGGCCAAACACTGAAGCTTTCTTT. As protein: CASSFALDRPNTEAFF. Full variable domain (missing parts from reference TRBV11-2 and TRBJ1-1): EAGVAQSPRYKIIEKRQSVAFWCNPISGHATLYWYQQILGQGPKLLIQFQNNGVVDDSQLPKDRFSAERLKGVDSTLKIQPAKLEDSAVYLCASSFALDRPNTEAFFGQGTRLTVV.

Comments on this clonotype: A much larger clone is a single base away; this may be a read error. The chain is built from TRBV7-2 and TRBJ1-6; D possibly corresponds to TRBD1 (5 bases). Germline CDR1 is SGHTA and CDR2 is FQGNSA. V shed 0 bases and J shed 15 bases, with 15 bases lying between them. This CDR3 has 14 residues. CDR3 nucleotides: TGTGCCAGCAGCTTAGCCTATATTGACAGAAACCTCCACTTT. As protein: CASSLAYIDRNLHF.

V is TRBV7-9 and J is TRBJ2-1; D may be TRBD2 (5 bases). The CDR3 extends over 14 amino acids. CDR1 SEHNR and CDR2 FQNEAQ come from the germline V gene (reference sequence). Trimming left V 7 bases short and J 6 bases short, with 16 bases between. CDR3 sequence: CASIEGLLCNEQFF. CDR3 nucleotides: TGTGCCAGCATCGAAGGACTCCTCTGCAATGAGCAGTTCTTC.

This clonotype was counted at least ten times. The V and J genes are TRBV11-2 and TRBJ1-1; TRBD1 is a possible D gene (5 bases). CDR1 SGHAT and CDR2 FQNNGV come from the germline V gene. V dropped 4 bases and J dropped 5 bases, with 11 bases sitting between them. This CDR3 region has 13 residues. The DNA for the CDR3 is TGTGCCAGCAGCTCCGACAGTCGGACTGAAGCTTTCTTT. Amino acid sequence: CASSSDSRTEAFF.

This clonotype appeared many times. J is TRBJ2-2 and V is TRBV10-3; possibly TRBD2 for D (6 bases). V lost 3 bases, J lost 6 bases, and 17 bases lay in between. Per the germline V gene, CDR1 is ENHRY and CDR2 is SYGVKD. The CDR3 is made up of 16 amino acids. The CDR3 reads CAISDVAGIFSGELFF. The CDR3 DNA reads as TGTGCCATCAGTGATGTTGCGGGAATCTTTTCCGGGGAGCTGTTTTTT.

There are many counts of this clonotype. V is TRBV20-1 and J is TRBJ2-7; D tentatively fits TRBD1 or TRBD2 (6 bases each). CDR3 length equals 14 residues. Trimming pared 1 base from V and 12 bases from J, leaving 22 bases between. Germline V gives CDR1 DFQATT, CDR2 SNEGSKA (reference sequence). The CDR3 coding sequence is TGCAGTGCTAGAGCAGCCGGGACAAGCCCGGAGGGGTACTTC. Translating gives CSARAAGTSPEGYF.

This clonotype was recorded at least ten times. The chain recombines TRBV25-1 with TRBJ1-4; D ambiguous. There are 13 residues in the CDR3. From germline, CDR1 is MGHDK and CDR2 SYGVNS. Trimming removed 7 bases from V and 4 bases from J, with 10 bases in between. In DNA, the CDR3 is TGTGCCAGCAACACCTTCGGTAATGAAAAACTGTTTTTT. It encodes CASNTFGNEKLFF.

This clonotype was recorded many times. The chain employs TRBV29-1 and TRBJ2-1; a weak D match, TRBD2 (6 bases). The CDR3 has 16 residues. In germline, CDR1 is SQVTM, CDR2 ANQGSEA. The V end was cut by 1 base, the J end by 0 bases, with 13 bases between. Written as DNA, the CDR3 is TGCAGCGTTGAAGGGGGGGTCCACCGCTCCTACAATGAGCAGTTCTTC. Translated: CSVEGGVHRSYNEQFF.

This chain links TRBV4-3 with TRBJ1-4; D perhaps matches TRBD1 (5 bases). This CDR3 comprises 15 residues. V was trimmed by 4 bases and J by 0 bases, leaving 9 bases between them. Germline assignment: CDR1 LGHNA and CDR2 YSLEER. The CDR3 loop reads CASSPRGTTNEKLFF. CDR3 nucleotides: TGCGCCAGCAGCCCACGGGGGACAACTAATGAAAAACTGTTTTTT.

This clonotype was counted at least ten times. CDR3 sequence (DNA): TGCAGCGTTCTGATCCAAGAGACCCAGTACTTC. This encodes CSVLIQETQYF. The rearrangement links TRBV29-1 to TRBJ2-5, with D hard to call. Per the germline V gene, CDR1 is SQVTM and CDR2 is ANQGSEA. The CDR3 consists of 11 residues. Trimming took off 5 bases at V and 1 base at J, with 5 bases between the two ends. The entire variable domain, with the rest obtained from reference TRBV29-1 and TRBJ2-5, is as follows: SAVISQKPSRDICQRGTSLTIQCQVDSQVTMMFWYRQQPGQSLTLIATANQGSEATYESGFVIDKFPISRPNLTFSTLTVSNMSPEDSSIYLCSVLIQETQYFGPGTRLLVL.

This clonotype was detected many times. The germline gene is not matched at one end of the junction; a read error may be the cause. The V and J genes are TRBV28 and TRBJ2-1, with 11 bases fitting TRBD1. Germline V gene lookup returns CDR1 MDHEN and CDR2 SYDVKM. The CDR3 has 14 residues. CDR3 loop: CASSPYTDRGRETF. The CDR3 coding sequence is TGTGCCAGCAGCCCATACACGGACAGGGGGCGGGAGACCTTC.

The gene calls are TRBV7-2 and TRBJ1-5; D might be TRBD1 (6 bases). V was pared by 5 bases and J by 5 bases, with 13 bases between. The CDR3 is 14 amino acids. Germline lookup yields CDR1 SGHTA and CDR2 FQGNSA. The CDR3 nucleotides read TGTGCCAGCAGCCCAGGAGGGGGAGATCAGCCCCAGCATTTT. Encoded protein: CASSPGGGDQPQHF.

This chain links TRBV4-3 with TRBJ2-2; D not certain. Germline lookup yields CDR1 LGHNA and CDR2 YSLEER. The CDR3 is 17 residues long. Deletions cut 0 bases from V and 6 bases from J, with 17 bases between. Written as DNA, the CDR3 is TGCGCCAGCAGCCAAGAGAGGCCAGCTAGGCTGCCCGGGGAGCTGTTTTTT. Residues: CASSQERPARLPGELFF.

The table lists this clonotype with many counts. V is TRBV6-2 or TRBV6-3 and J is TRBJ2-2; no clear D gene. This CDR3 region has 13 residues. Germline CDR1 and CDR2: MNHEY and SVGEGT. V was trimmed by 1 base and J by 5 bases, leaving 5 bases between them. The CDR3 loop is CASSYWSTGELFF. Written as DNA, the CDR3 is TGTGCCAGCAGTTACTGGAGTACCGGGGAGCTGTTTTTT.

Ten or more counts support this clonotype. The chain joins TRBV4-2 to TRBJ2-5, with TRBD2 matching over 11 bases. The V gene end was trimmed by 1 base and the J gene end by 4 bases; junction bases not matched to a gene: 11. CDR1 and CDR2 from the germline V gene are LGHNA and YNFKEQ. The CDR3 has 18 amino acids. The CDR3 bases are TGTGCCAGCAGCCAAGCCGCACAACTAGCGGGAGTGAGAGAGACCCAGTACTTC. Its translation: CASSQAAQLAGVRETQYF.

This clonotype was counted at least ten times. This chain uses TRBV20-1 with TRBJ2-3; D gene unclear. This CDR3 has 12 residues. Germline loops: CDR1 DFQATT, CDR2 SNEGSKA (reference sequence). V lost 2 bases to trimming and J lost 4 bases, with 7 bases between them. The CDR3 reads CSARTTPDTQYF. The DNA of the CDR3 is TGCAGTGCTAGAACGACCCCAGATACGCAGTATTTT.

The gene calls are TRBV7-9 and TRBJ2-3, with TRBD1 matching 7 bases. The CDR3 contains 15 residues. The V gene end was trimmed by 3 bases and the J gene end by 2 bases; junction bases not matched to a gene: 5. Germline V CDR1 and CDR2: SEHNR, FQNEAQ (reference sequence). The CDR3 loop is CASSFPEGATDTQYF. The CDR3 coding sequence is TGTGCCAGCAGCTTCCCCGAGGGGGCCACAGATACGCAGTATTTT.

In its sample, this clonotype was seen many times. J is TRBJ2-7 and V is TRBV2; maybe TRBD2 (6 bases). Germline V gives CDR1 SNHLY, CDR2 FYNNEI. This CDR3 comprises 13 residues. The V end lost 3 bases, the J end lost 3 bases, and 9 bases lay between the germline ends. CDR3 DNA sequence: TGTGCCAGCAGTGACAGACTAGTCTACGAGCAGTACTTC. It yields the protein CASSDRLVYEQYF. Full variable domain (missing parts from reference TRBV2 and TRBJ2-7): EPEVTQTPSHQVTQMGQEVILRCVPISNHLYFYWYRQILGQKVEFLVSFYNNEISEKSEIFDDQFSVERPDGSNFTLKIRSTKLEDSAMYFCASSDRLVYEQYFGPGTRLTVT.

This clonotype was seen ten or more times. The chain links TRBV27 to TRBJ1-4; D remains ambiguous. Looked up from germline, CDR1 is MNHEY and CDR2 is SMNVEV (reference sequence). The CDR3 sequence is 17 residues long. Trimming removed 4 bases from V and 0 bases from J, with 15 bases in between. CDR3 nucleotides: TGTGCCAGCAGTTCCACCCCGTCCTCCGCAACTAATGAAAAACTGTTTTTT. Protein product: CASSSTPSSATNEKLFF.

Many counts were recorded for this clonotype. The J gene is TRBJ2-7, the V gene TRBV7-2; 10 bases line up with TRBD2. The CDR3 sequence is 14 residues long. The V and J ends lost 3 bases and 2 bases, in that order; junction bases with no gene match: 1. The germline gives CDR1 SGHTA, CDR2 FQGNSA. DNA for the CDR3: TGTGCCAGCAGCTTCCTAGCGGGGGCCTACGAGCAGTACTTC. Amino acids: CASSFLAGAYEQYF.

This clonotype was recorded many times. The rearrangement links TRBV20-1 to TRBJ1-1; D is perhaps TRBD1 (6 bases). The V end was cut by 0 bases, the J end by 5 bases, with 13 bases between. Germline V lookup: CDR1 DFQATT, CDR2 SNEGSKA (reference sequence). The CDR3 sequence is 14 residues long. The DNA of the CDR3 is TGCAGTGCTAGAGATCTCAGGGGATGGACTGAAGCTTTCTTT. Translated: CSARDLRGWTEAFF.

Many counts were recorded for this clonotype. The V call is TRBV6-1, the J call TRBJ2-1; D remains ambiguous. Germline V CDR1 and CDR2: MNHNS, SASEGT. V gave up 8 bases and J gave up 6 bases, with 17 bases separating them. The CDR3 is 14 residues long. DNA of the CDR3: TGTGCCAGCGGACGCCCGATTGCGGCCAATGAGCAGTTCTTC. Translating gives CASGRPIAANEQFF.

This clonotype has ten or more counts. The chain recombines TRBV7-6 with TRBJ2-7; 8 nucleotides line up with TRBD2. This CDR3 spans 16 amino acids. The germline gives CDR1 SGHVS, CDR2 FNYEAQ. Unmatched junction bases numbered 6, after V lost 0 bases and J lost 2 bases. The DNA for the CDR3 is TGTGCCAGCAGCTTAGCCGGCGGGAGGCTTACCTACGAGCAGTACTTC. Translation gives CASSLAGGRLTYEQYF.

This clonotype was seen many times. The chain combines TRBV27 with TRBJ1-2; D unresolved. The CDR3 is 13 amino acids. The germline CDR1 and CDR2 sequences are MNHEY and SMNVEV (reference sequence). The V gene lost 0 bases and the J gene lost 4 bases, with 6 bases spanning the gap. The CDR3 spells CASSLSSIYGYTF. CDR3 DNA sequence: TGTGCCAGCAGTTTATCGTCTATCTATGGCTACACCTTC.

The rearrangement uses TRBV7-9 and TRBJ2-3, with a possible D match to TRBD1 (6 bases). This CDR3 spans 15 amino acids. Between the trimmed V and J ends, which lost 0 bases and 4 bases, there was a span of 11 bases. In germline, CDR1 is SEHNR, CDR2 FQNEAQ (reference sequence). CDR3 sequence (DNA): TGTGCCAGCAGCTTAGCTGGGGGCGCAGCAGATACGCAGTATTTT. Its protein is CASSLAGGAADTQYF.